The sequence of this TCR beta chain was determined in a study of T cells in Graves' hyperthyroidism and ophthalmopathy. Amplification of TCR beta CDR3 regions was performed using RNA transcripts as template. First-round RT-PCR targeting the TCR CDR3 was performed with the HTBI primer set. TCRdb redid the calling of the multiplex PCR reads with MiXCR, one entry per CDR3 protein. The sample holds hundreds of thousands of distinct CDR3 sequences, 13% seen once. General study results and limits: Most expanded thyroid clonotypes above 0.001 also appeared in blood.

Germline CDR1 MDHEN, CDR2 SYDVKM. The CDR3 is 14 residues long. Losses at the gene ends were 7 bases for V and 5 bases for J; bases not matched to a gene: 10. This clonotype was recorded many times. Its target is not known. Disease duration under 2 months; hyperthyroidism patients were aged 18 to 65. Exclusion of patients followed from uncontrolled infection, other autoimmune disease, pregnancy or lactation. Out of roughly 9.1 ml of fresh peripheral blood came the PBMCs. Sample: blood. The receptor's source is a woman aged 18-29 years with Graves' hyperthyroidism. This rearrangement joins TRBV28 to TRBJ2-7; 8 nucleotides line up with TRBD2. The DNA of the CDR3 is TGTGCCAGCACCCGCCGGGAGGGTTTGCACGAGCAGTACTTC. Protein: CASTRREGLHEQYF.